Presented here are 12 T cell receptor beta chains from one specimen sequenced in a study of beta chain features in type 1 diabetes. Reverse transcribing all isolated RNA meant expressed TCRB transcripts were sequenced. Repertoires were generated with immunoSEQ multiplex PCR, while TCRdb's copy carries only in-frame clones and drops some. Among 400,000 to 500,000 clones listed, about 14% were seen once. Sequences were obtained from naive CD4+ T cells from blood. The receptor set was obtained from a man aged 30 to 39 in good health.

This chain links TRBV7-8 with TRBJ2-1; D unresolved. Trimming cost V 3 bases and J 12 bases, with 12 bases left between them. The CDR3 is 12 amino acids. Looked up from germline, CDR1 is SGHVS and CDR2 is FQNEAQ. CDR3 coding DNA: TGTGCCAGCAGCTTTGAGACCCCCGTGCAGTTCTTC. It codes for CASSFETPVQFF.

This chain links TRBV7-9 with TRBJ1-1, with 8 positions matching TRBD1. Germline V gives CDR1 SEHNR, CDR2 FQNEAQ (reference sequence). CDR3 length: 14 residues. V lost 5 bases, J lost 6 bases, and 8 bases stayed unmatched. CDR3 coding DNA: TGTGCCAGCAGCCACGGACAGGGAGGATCTGAAGCTTTCTTT. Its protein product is CASSHGQGGSEAFF.

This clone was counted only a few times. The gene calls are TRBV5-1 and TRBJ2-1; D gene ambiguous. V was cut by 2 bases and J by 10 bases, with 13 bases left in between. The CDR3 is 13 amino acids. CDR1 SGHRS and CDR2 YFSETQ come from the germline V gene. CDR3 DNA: TGCGCCAGCAGCTTAGACTGGCACACGGAGCAGTTCTTC. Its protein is CASSLDWHTEQFF.

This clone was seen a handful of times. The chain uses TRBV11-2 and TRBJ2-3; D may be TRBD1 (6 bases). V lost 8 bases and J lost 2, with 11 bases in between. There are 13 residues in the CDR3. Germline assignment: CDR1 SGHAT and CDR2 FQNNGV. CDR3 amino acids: CASGQQFTDTQYF. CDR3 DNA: TGTGCCAGCGGACAGCAATTCACAGATACGCAGTATTTT.

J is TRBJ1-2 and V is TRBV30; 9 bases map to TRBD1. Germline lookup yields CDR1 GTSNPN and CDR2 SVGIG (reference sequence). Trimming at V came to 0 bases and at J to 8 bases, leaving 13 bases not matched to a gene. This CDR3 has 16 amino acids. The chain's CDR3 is CAWSVLGGDRVLGYTF. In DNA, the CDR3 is TGTGCCTGGAGTGTACTTGGTGGGGACAGGGTTTTGGGCTACACCTTC. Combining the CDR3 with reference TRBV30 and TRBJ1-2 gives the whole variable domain SQTIHQWPATLVQPVGSPLSLECTVEGTSNPNLYWYRQAAGRGLQLLFYSVGIGQISSEVPQNLSASRPQDRQFILSSKKLLLSDSGFYLCAWSVLGGDRVLGYTFGSGTRLTVV.

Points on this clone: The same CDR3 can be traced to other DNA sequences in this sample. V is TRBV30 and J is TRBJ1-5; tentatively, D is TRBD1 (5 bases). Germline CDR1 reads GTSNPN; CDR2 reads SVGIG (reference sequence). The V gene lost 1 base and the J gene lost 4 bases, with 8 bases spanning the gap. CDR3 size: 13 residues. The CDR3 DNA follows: TGTGCCTGGAGTGGAGGGGAGAATCAGCCCCAGCATTTT. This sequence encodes CAWSGGENQPQHF. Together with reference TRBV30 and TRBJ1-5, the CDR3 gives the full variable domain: SQTIHQWPATLVQPVGSPLSLECTVEGTSNPNLYWYRQAAGRGLQLLFYSVGIGQISSEVPQNLSASRPQDRQFILSSKKLLLSDSGFYLCAWSGGENQPQHFGDGTRLSIL.

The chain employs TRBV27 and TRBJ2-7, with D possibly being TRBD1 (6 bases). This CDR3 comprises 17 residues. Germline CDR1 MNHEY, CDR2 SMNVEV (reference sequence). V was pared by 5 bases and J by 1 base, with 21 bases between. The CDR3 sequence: CASSARRAGVTSYEQYV. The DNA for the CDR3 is TGTGCCAGCAGTGCCCGCCGGGCAGGGGTCACGTCCTACGAGCAGTACGTC.

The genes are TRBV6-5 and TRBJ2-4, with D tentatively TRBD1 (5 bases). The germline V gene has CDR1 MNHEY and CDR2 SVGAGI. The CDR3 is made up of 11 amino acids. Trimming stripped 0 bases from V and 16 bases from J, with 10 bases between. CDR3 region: CASSYSRGAYF. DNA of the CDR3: TGTGCCAGCAGTTACTCGCGTGGGGCTTACTTC.

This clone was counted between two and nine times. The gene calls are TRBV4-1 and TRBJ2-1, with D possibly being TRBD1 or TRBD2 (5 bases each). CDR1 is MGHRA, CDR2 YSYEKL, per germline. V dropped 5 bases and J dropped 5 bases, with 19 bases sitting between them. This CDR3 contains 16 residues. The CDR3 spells CASSRGRAELNNEQFF. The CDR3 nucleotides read TGCGCCAGCAGCAGGGGCCGAGCGGAGCTCAACAATGAGCAGTTCTTC.

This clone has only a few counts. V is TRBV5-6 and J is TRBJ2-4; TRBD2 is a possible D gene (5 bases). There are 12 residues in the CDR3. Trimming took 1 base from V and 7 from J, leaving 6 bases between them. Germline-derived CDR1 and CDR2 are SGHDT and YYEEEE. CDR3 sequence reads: CASSLRENIQYF. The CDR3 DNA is TGTGCCAGCAGCTTGAGGGAGAACATTCAGTACTTC.

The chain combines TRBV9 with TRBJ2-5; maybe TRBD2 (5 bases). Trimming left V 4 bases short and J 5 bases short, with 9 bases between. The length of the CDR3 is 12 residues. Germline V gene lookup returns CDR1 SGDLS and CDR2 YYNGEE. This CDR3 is CASSLSGETQYF. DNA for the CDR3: TGTGCCAGCAGCCTCTCGGGGGAGACCCAGTACTTC.

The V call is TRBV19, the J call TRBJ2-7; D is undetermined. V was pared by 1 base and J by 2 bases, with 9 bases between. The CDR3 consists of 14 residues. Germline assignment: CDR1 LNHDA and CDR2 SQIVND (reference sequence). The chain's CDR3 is CASSIAAIPYEQYF. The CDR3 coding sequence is TGTGCCAGTAGTATAGCGGCGATTCCCTACGAGCAGTACTTC. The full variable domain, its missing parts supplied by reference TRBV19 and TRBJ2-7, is DGGITQSPKYLFRKEGQNVTLSCEQNLNHDAMYWYRQDPGQGLRLIYYSQIVNDFQKGDIAEGYSVSREKKESFPLTVTSAQKNPTAFYLCASSIAAIPYEQYFGPGTRLTVT.